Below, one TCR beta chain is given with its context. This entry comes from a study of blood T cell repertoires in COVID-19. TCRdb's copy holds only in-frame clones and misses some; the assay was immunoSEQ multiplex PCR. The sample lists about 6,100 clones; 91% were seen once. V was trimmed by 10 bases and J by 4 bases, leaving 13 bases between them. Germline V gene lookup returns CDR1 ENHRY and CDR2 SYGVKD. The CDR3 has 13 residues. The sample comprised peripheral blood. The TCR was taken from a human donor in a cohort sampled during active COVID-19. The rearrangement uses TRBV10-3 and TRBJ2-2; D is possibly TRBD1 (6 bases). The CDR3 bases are TGTGCCACCACAGGGATCGGCACCGGGGAGCTGTTTTTT. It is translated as CATTGIGTGELFF.